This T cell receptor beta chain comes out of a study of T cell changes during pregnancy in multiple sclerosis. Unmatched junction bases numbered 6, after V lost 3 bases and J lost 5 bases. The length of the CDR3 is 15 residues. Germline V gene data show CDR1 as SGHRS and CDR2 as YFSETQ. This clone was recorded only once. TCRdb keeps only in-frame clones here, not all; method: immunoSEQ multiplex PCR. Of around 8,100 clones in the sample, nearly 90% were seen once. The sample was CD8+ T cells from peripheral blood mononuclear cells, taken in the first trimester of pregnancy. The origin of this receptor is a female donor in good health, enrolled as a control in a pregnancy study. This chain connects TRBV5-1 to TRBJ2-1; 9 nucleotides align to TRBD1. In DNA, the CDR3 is TGCGCCAGCAGCTCCCGGACAGGGGCCAACAATGAGCAGTTCTTC. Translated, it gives CASSSRTGANNEQFF.